This paragraph reports one T cell receptor (beta chain). Its cognate antigen is unknown. The data stem from a study of post-analysis software for immune sequencing data. The authors incorporated unique molecular identifiers into the TCR beta cDNA libraries. TCRdb reanalysed the PCR reads using MiXCR and keeps one entry per CDR3 protein. Of about 820,000 distinct CDR3 sequences listed, roughly 58% are singletons. The CDR3 extends over 14 amino acids. J lost 4 bases, V lost 5 bases, and 6 bases had no gene match. Findings and caveats of the study: TRBV segments more frequent in patients than in controls numbered several and included TRBV5-6, TRBV5-1 and TRBV20-1.

V is TRBV12-3 or TRBV12-4 and J is TRBJ1-1; 8 bases match TRBD1. Input material: blood. The TCR comes from a girl aged 5-17 years with multiple sclerosis. CDR3 sequence: CASSHTGGGTEAFF. The CDR3 DNA sequence: TGTGCCAGCAGTCATACAGGGGGAGGCACTGAAGCTTTCTTT.